There are a few counts of the clone carrying this TCR beta chain. TCRdb ran MiXCR on the RT-PCR reads and lists one entry per CDR3 protein. The table includes 390,000 or so distinct CDR3 sequences, roughly 17% detected once. This sample was taken from a study of patients and donors after allogeneic stem cell transplantation. Between the trimmed V and J ends, which lost 5 bases and 3 bases, there was a span of 17 bases. The CDR3 is 16 residues long. The chain links TRBV12-3 or TRBV12-4 to TRBJ2-1; D not certain. This receptor was obtained from a human donor who was either an allogeneic HSCT recipient or a stem cell or donor lymphocyte infusion donor (not recorded which). It is not recorded whose cells these are; they may come from a transplant donor. Sequenced sample: blood, either unsorted or a sorted T cell fraction (not recorded which). CDR3 DNA: TGTGCCAGCAGTATCCCAAGGAAGAGAGGCTACAATGAGCAGTTCTTC. Its protein product is CASSIPRKRGYNEQFF.